A single sample is the source of the 3 T cell receptor beta chains below, sequenced in a study of blood T cells in healthy people across ages. It was with a sample-barcoded 5' primer and a J-beta primer mix that a second PCR of about 6 to 12 cycles was run. TCRdb fed the 5' RACE reads into MiXCR, producing one record per CDR3 protein. The sample contains more than 900,000 distinct CDR3 sequences, approximately 26% of which appear only once. The sample was also reused in another study, on T cells of mothers and their children.

The sequenced sample consisted of blood. These receptors all come from a girl aged 2 to 10 in good health.

This clonotype has only a few counts. CDR3 nucleotides: TGTGCCAGCAGCGAAGCAGGGGCTCGAGGTACTGAAGCTTTCTTT. This codes for CASSEAGARGTEAFF. The chain couples TRBV7-3 to TRBJ1-1, with TRBD1 as a possible D gene (6 bases). CDR3 length: 15 amino acids. Trimming removed 5 bases at V and 5 bases at J, with 18 bases between. The germline CDR1 and CDR2 sequences are SGHTA and FQGTGA.

In this sample, this clonotype turned up a few times. The gene calls are TRBV7-9 and TRBJ1-6; 10 bases are shared with TRBD1. The CDR3 has 16 amino acids. J gave up 6 bases and V 4 bases, and 6 bases lay outside the gene matches. Germline-derived CDR1 and CDR2 are SEHNR and FQNEAQ (reference sequence). The CDR3 loop reads CASSSGQGGPNSPLHF. The CDR3 bases are TGTGCCAGCAGCTCTGGACAGGGGGGGCCTAATTCACCCCTCCACTTT.

The chain couples TRBV7-9 to TRBJ2-7; D is perhaps TRBD1 (5 bases). The germline V gene encodes CDR1 SEHNR and CDR2 FQNEAQ (reference sequence). Between the trimmed V and J ends, which lost 1 base and 3 bases, there was a span of 10 bases. The CDR3 spans 14 residues. In DNA form, the CDR3 reads TGTGCCAGCAGCTTAGAGGAGCAGGGCTACGAGCAGTACTTC. Translation: CASSLEEQGYEQYF.